Listed here are 14 T cell receptor beta chains from one sample, sequenced in a study of cytomegalovirus exposure and HLA in healthy donors. A multiplex PCR was run with 60 Vbeta primers and 13 Jbeta primers. Data came from immunoSEQ multiplex PCR; TCRdb stores just in-frame clones and leaves some out. Among fewer than 350,000 clones listed, 80% to 90% were seen once. The sequenced sample was PBMCs. These receptors were collected from a woman between 18 and 30 years old in good health and CMV-seronegative.

This chain uses TRBV5-1 with TRBJ2-7; maybe TRBD2 (5 bases). The ends were cut back, 1 base at V and 4 bases at J, with 18 bases in the middle. CDR3 length: 16 residues. The germline gives CDR1 SGHRS, CDR2 YFSETQ. The CDR3 DNA reads TGCGCCAGCAGCTTGAGGGAGCGAGGCCGTCAATACGAGCAGTACTTC. Translated: CASSLRERGRQYEQYF.

The chain has TRBV18 and TRBJ2-5; 14 bases match TRBD2. CDR1 and CDR2 (germline): KGHSH, LQKENI. The CDR3 loop spans 16 amino acids. Germline trimming cut 3 bases from V and 1 base from J; bases unmatched to any gene: 1. CDR3 bases: TGTGCCAGCTCACCCGGACTAGCGGGGGGCCAAGAGACCCAGTACTTC. It yields the protein CASSPGLAGGQETQYF.

The V gene is TRBV9, the J gene TRBJ2-3, with D possibly TRBD1 on 6 matching bases. Trimming cost V 3 bases and J 2 bases, with 10 bases left between them. The CDR3 length is 14 residues. Per the germline V gene, CDR1 is SGDLS and CDR2 is YYNGEE. In DNA form, the CDR3 reads TGTGCCAGCAGCGCAGGGGATTTCACAGATACGCAGTATTTT. Translating gives CASSAGDFTDTQYF.

The CDR3 reads CSVESSGQGEAFF. Written as DNA, the CDR3 is TGCAGCGTTGAATCGTCCGGGCAGGGAGAAGCTTTCTTT. The chain is built from TRBV29-1 and TRBJ1-1; D perhaps matches TRBD1 (5 bases). CDR1 and CDR2 from the germline V gene are SQVTM and ANQGSEA. This CDR3 has 13 amino acids. V was trimmed by 2 bases and J by 8 bases, leaving 15 bases between them.

This clone appeared a single time. J is TRBJ2-7 and V is TRBV5-5; 8 bases agree with TRBD1. CDR1 is SGHKS, CDR2 YYEKEE, per germline (reference sequence). This CDR3 has 17 amino acids. The junction had 11 bases not matched to a gene; V was cut back by 1 base and J by 2 bases. CDR3 sequence (DNA): TGTGCCAGCAGCTTGCTGGACAGGGTGGGAAGAACCTACGAGCAGTACTTC. Its translation is CASSLLDRVGRTYEQYF.

This rearrangement joins TRBV12-5 to TRBJ2-5; 9 nucleotides match TRBD1. V shed 2 bases and J 4 bases; nucleotides not matched to a gene: 8. The CDR3 runs to 16 residues. Germline assignment: CDR1 LGHNT and CDR2 FRNRAP. CDR3 residues: CASGLSRTGVAETQYF. The CDR3 DNA is TGTGCTAGTGGTTTGTCCCGGACAGGGGTGGCAGAGACCCAGTACTTC.

This chain joins TRBV7-9 and TRBJ1-2; 10 nucleotides agree with TRBD1. The germline CDR1 and CDR2 sequences are SEHNR and FQNEAQ (reference sequence). The J segment lost 7 bases and the V segment lost 0 bases, leaving 2 bases of the junction unmatched. The CDR3 contains 14 residues. The CDR3 region is CASSLATGGIGYTF. In nucleotides, the CDR3 is TGTGCCAGCAGCTTAGCGACAGGGGGCATTGGCTACACCTTC. The full variable domain, in which reference TRBV7-9 and TRBJ1-2 provide the parts outside the CDR3, is DTGVSQNPRHKITKRGQNVTFRCDPISEHNRLYWYRQTLGQGPEFLTYFQNEAQLEKSRLLSDRFSAERPKGSFSTLEIQRTEQGDSAMYLCASSLATGGIGYTFGSGTRLTVV.

The chain has TRBV11-2 and TRBJ2-1; 11 nucleotides line up with TRBD2. The CDR3 length is 14 residues. With V trimmed by 9 bases and J by 7 bases, 8 bases remained unmatched. CDR1 SGHAT and CDR2 FQNNGV come from the germline V gene. DNA of the CDR3: TGTGCCAGTCTGTTAGCGGGGGGGCCGAATGAGCAGTTCTTC. This gives the protein CASLLAGGPNEQFF.

The chain is built from TRBV6-5 and TRBJ1-4; 10 bases fit TRBD1. This CDR3 has 13 amino acids. The germline V gene has CDR1 MNHEY and CDR2 SVGAGI. V shed 10 bases, J shed 7 bases, and the junction held 6 bases outside the gene matches. The CDR3 region has the DNA TGTGCCACCCGACAGGGGGCGAGTGAAAAACTGTTTTTT. This codes for CATRQGASEKLFF.

The V gene is TRBV2, the J gene TRBJ1-2; 7 nucleotides match TRBD1. Germline V gene data show CDR1 as SNHLY and CDR2 as FYNNEI. Trimming removed 1 base from V and 8 bases from J; junction bases left unmatched: 4. The CDR3 contains 13 residues. The CDR3, as DNA: TGTGCCAGCAGTGAAGATCACAGGGGCGGCTACACCTTC. Protein product: CASSEDHRGGYTF.

This chain links TRBV18 with TRBJ1-1; D is possibly TRBD1 (5 bases). CDR3 length: 13 amino acids. Trimming pared 3 bases from V and 3 bases from J, leaving 8 bases between. The germline V gene has CDR1 KGHSH and CDR2 LQKENI. This CDR3 is CASSPWGDTEAFF. In DNA form, the CDR3 reads TGTGCCAGCTCACCTTGGGGCGACACTGAAGCTTTCTTT.

This rearrangement joins TRBV27 to TRBJ1-1; D may be TRBD1 (6 bases). Germline V lookup: CDR1 MNHEY, CDR2 SMNVEV (reference sequence). The CDR3 is made up of 15 amino acids. V dropped 0 bases and J dropped 5 bases, with 13 bases sitting between them. The CDR3: CASSLSGGATTEAFF. The DNA of the CDR3 is TGTGCCAGCAGTTTATCCGGGGGGGCGACGACTGAAGCTTTCTTT.

The rearrangement uses TRBV4-2 and TRBJ2-1; 13 bases map to TRBD2. Germline lookup yields CDR1 LGHNA and CDR2 YNFKEQ. CDR3 length: 18 amino acids. Losses at the gene ends were 1 base for V and 7 bases for J; bases not matched to a gene: 10. The CDR3 spells CASSQAPGLAGVGNEQFF. The CDR3 DNA reads as TGTGCCAGCAGCCAAGCCCCCGGACTAGCGGGGGTCGGGAATGAGCAGTTCTTC.

The rearrangement uses TRBV5-6 and TRBJ2-7, with 7 positions matching TRBD1. This CDR3 is built from 15 residues. Germline-derived CDR1 and CDR2 are SGHDT and YYEEEE. Germline trimming cut 0 bases from V and 3 bases from J; bases unmatched to any gene: 6. CDR3: CASSLETGHLYEQYF. The CDR3 DNA reads as TGTGCCAGCAGCTTGGAGACAGGGCACCTCTACGAGCAGTACTTC.